This T cell receptor (beta chain) was captured in a study of T cells in localized non-small cell lung cancer (dated by TCRdb to the early 2020s). Looking at the study overall: Comparing tumors with uninvolved tumor-adjacent lungs, the study looked at the T cell repertoires of 200 to 250 patients with early-stage NSCLC. The cohort consisted of 236 treatment-naive NSCLC patients whose localized lung tumors had been resected. The mean age of the NSCLC patients was just over 65 years, with 130 or so men and 95 to 110 women.

Worth noting for this clone: No antigen is known for it. Within one base of it there is no much larger clone, and no base qualities were kept.

The immunoSEQ Assay was used to sequence TCR beta CDR3 regions from DNA. The paper's data handling went like this. To compute T cell density, TCR beta template counts were normalized to usable DNA, which was estimated by amplifying housekeeping genes. Richness was estimated using the preseqR package, with extrapolation to 400,000 templates for PBMC samples and to 120,000 templates for tissue samples. Clonality was taken to be one minus Pielou's evenness. Tissue-enriched TCRs were identified by differential abundance testing using productive amino-acid clonotypes, minimum total count 5 and alpha 0.1. The Jaccard Index and the Morisita Overlap Index were used to measure how much the repertoires overlapped between compartments. GLIPH clustered TCR beta CDR3s with public tetramer-defined viral CDR3s; viral motifs required at least three viral sequences plus V-gene enrichment. TCRdb took this table from immuneACCESS and kept in-frame rearrangements with V and J called. Such tables lack part of the clones; where checked against another copy, unresolved V genes explain under half of the gap, and the rest is unexplained. V and J calls and clone size are copied from that table; D and trimming were computed from the DNA. Across this sample there are 70,000 to 95,000 clones, with about nine tenths seen only once. The ten top clones hold 4.1% of the sample.

What the authors observed across the whole study: Uninvolved tumor-adjacent lung showed the highest T cell clonality, higher than tumor, which suggests more focused antigenic responses in the uninvolved tumor-adjacent lung. Multi-region tumor sequencing was not performed, so intratumor heterogeneity could not be excluded. A median of roughly 60 of the top 100 tumor clones were detected in paired uninvolved adjacent lung, and around 30 of these tumor clones were also found among the top 100 clones of the paired uninvolved adjacent lung. Because the study design was exploratory, TCR variables were selected using unadjusted p-values without false-discovery rate correction. Longer overall survival was associated with higher blood T cell density, whereas shorter survival was associated with higher adjacent-lung clonality.

The germline V gene supplies CDR1 SNHLY and CDR2 FYNNEI. V loses 3 bases, J loses 0 bases, and the germline ends lie 6 bases apart. The CDR3 numbers 15 residues from cysteine through phenylalanine. The kept DNA is CDR3 alone, 45 bases in frame from the first base. At diagnosis, tumor, uninvolved tumor-adjacent lung and peripheral blood were collected and then preserved as a mix of FFPE and fresh-frozen material. For TCR repertoire profiling, the blood samples were analyzed as peripheral blood mononuclear cells. The sample in question was PBMCs, obtained before any cancer treatment. The sequence derives from a woman aged 35 to 69 with stage II squamous cell lung carcinoma. The chain links TRBV2 with TRBJ2-6, with no D gene named confidently. The CDR3: CASSDWSSGANVLTF. The DNA sequence follows: TGTGCCAGCAGTGATTGGAGCTCTGGGGCCAACGTCCTGACTTTC.